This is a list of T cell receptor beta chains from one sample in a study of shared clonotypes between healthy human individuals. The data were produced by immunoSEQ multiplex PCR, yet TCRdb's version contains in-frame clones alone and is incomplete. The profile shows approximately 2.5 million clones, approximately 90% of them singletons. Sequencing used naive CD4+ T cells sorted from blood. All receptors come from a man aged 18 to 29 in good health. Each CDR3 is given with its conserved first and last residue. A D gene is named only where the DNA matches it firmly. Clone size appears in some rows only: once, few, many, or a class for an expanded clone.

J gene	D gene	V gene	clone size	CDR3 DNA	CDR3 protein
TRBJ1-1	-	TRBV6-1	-	TGTGCCAGCAGTGAACCGGGCAGAAACACTGAAGCTTTCTTT	CASSEPGRNTEAFF
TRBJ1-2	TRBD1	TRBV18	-	TGTGCCAGCTCTCTACTCGGGACAGGGGGGACAGGCTACACCTTC	CASSLLGTGGTGYTF
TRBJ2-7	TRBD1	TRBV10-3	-	TGTGCCATCAGTGGGACAGGGGGCATCTACGAGCAGTACTTC	CAISGTGGIYEQYF
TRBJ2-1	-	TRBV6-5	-	TGTGCCAGCAGTTACCCCGGGGGGCGAAATGAGCAGTTCTTC	CASSYPGGRNEQFF
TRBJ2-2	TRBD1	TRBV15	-	TGTGCCACCAGCTCCAAAGGCACAGGGGGCACCGGGGAGCTGTTTTTT	CATSSKGTGGTGELFF
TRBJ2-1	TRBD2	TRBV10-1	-	TGCGCCAGCAGCGGACCCACTAGCGGGAGGGCCTTAGTCGATGAGCAGTTCTTC	CASSGPTSGRALVDEQFF
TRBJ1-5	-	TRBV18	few	TGTGCCAGCTCACCACCGGGTCTGGATCAGCCCCAGCATTTT	CASSPPGLDQPQHF
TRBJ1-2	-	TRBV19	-	TGTGCCAGTAGTATCCGGGGAGACTATGGCTACACCTTC	CASSIRGDYGYTF
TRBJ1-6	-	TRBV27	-	TGTGCCAGCAGTTTAAAGGGGACTTACTCCGCTAATTCACCCCTCCACTTT	CASSLKGTYSANSPLHF
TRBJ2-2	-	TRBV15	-	TGTGCCACCAGCAGAGATATAACCGGGGAGCTGTTTTTT	CATSRDITGELFF
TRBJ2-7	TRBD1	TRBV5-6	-	TGTGCCAGCAGCCTCGGGACAGAAATCTACGAGCAGTACTTC	CASSLGTEIYEQYF
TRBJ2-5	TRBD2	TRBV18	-	TGTGCCAGCTCACCTCGACTAGCGGGACCGGAGACCCAGTACTTC	CASSPRLAGPETQYF
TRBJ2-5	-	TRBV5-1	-	TGCGCCAGCAGCTTTAGGCGGAGGGGAGAGACCCAGTACTTC	CASSFRRRGETQYF
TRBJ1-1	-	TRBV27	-	TGTGCCAGCAGTTTATTTAGGGGCGTGGACACTGAAGCTTTCTTT	CASSLFRGVDTEAFF
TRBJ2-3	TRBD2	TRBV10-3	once	TGTGCCATCAAAGTAGCGGGGGGCACAGATACGCAGTATTTT	CAIKVAGGTDTQYF
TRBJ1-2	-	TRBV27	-	TGTGCCAGCAGTTTCGGGGACGGAGCTTATGGCTACACCTTC	CASSFGDGAYGYTF
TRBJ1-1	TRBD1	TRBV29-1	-	TGCAGCGTTGTCTCTCGACAGGGCTACACTGAAGCTTTCTTT	CSVVSRQGYTEAFF
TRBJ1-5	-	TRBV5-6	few	TGTGCCAGCAGCTCCTTGGGCGGAGCGAGCAATCAGCCCCAGCATTTT	CASSSLGGASNQPQHF
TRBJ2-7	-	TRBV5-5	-	TGTGCCAGCAGCTTGGAGGAATACAGCAGCGAGCAGTACTTC	CASSLEEYSSEQYF
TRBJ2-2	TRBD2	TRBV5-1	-	TGCGCCAGCAGCTTGAGGACTAGCGGCTCCGGGGAGCTGTTTTTT	CASSLRTSGSGELFF
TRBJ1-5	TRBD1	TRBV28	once	TGTGCCAGCAGCCCCGGGACAGGGCCCAATCAGCCCCAGCATTTT	CASSPGTGPNQPQHF
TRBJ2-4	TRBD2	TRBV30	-	TGTGCCTGGGACCCAGGTTGGGAGCGGGGGGCCCCAGTCAGATACTTC	CAWDPGWERGAPVRYF
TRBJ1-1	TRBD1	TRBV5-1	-	TGCGCCAGCAGCTCCTCGCCAGGGGGCAAAACTGAAGCTTTCTTT	CASSSSPGGKTEAFF
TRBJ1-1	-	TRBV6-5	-	TGTGCCAGCAGATACCACGACACTGAAGCTTTCTTT	CASRYHDTEAFF
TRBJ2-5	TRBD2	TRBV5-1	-	TGCGCCAGCAGCCTCGGGACTAGCGGGGCCAAAGAGACCCAGTACTTC	CASSLGTSGAKETQYF
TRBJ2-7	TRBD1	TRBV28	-	TGTGCCAGCAGTCCAGGGGGCATCTACGAGCAGTACTTC	CASSPGGIYEQYF
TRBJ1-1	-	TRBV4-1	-	TGCGCCAGCAGCCAAGCAGGTTCAGTCAACACTGAAGCTTTCTTT	CASSQAGSVNTEAFF
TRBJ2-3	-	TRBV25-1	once	TGTGCCAGCAGTGAATACCGATCGGCCTTCGATACGCAGTATTTT	CASSEYRSAFDTQYF
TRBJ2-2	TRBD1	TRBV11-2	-	TGTGCCAGCAGCTTATCGATACCTAGGGGGCTCAACACCGGGGAGCTGTTTTTT	CASSLSIPRGLNTGELFF
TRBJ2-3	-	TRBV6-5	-	TGTGCCAGCCTTAGAGGGGATACGCAGTATTTT	CASLRGDTQYF
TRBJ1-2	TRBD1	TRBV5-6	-	TGTGCCAGCAGCTCGATGAGAGGGGGCGGGAATGGCTACACCTTC	CASSSMRGGGNGYTF
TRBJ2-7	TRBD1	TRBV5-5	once	TGTGCCAGCAGGCGGACAGGGGCCTACGAGCAGTACTTC	CASRRTGAYEQYF